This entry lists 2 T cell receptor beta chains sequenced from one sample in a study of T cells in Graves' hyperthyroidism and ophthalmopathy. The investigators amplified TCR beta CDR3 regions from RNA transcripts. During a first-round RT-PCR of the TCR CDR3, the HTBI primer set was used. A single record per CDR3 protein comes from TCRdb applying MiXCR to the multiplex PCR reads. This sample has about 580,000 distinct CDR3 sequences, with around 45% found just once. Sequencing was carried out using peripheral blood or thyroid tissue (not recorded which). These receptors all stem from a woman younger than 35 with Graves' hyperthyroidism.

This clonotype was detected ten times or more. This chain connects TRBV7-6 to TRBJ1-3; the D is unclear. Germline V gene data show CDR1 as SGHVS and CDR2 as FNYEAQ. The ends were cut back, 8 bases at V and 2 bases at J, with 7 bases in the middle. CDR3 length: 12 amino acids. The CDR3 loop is CASAQTGNTIYF. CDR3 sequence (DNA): TGTGCCAGCGCGCAGACTGGAAACACCATATATTTT.

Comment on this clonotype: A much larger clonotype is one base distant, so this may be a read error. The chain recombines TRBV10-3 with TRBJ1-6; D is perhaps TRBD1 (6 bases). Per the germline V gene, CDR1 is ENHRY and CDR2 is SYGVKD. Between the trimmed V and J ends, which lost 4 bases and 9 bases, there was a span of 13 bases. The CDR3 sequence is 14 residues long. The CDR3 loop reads CAISGRTDSSPLHF. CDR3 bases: TGTGCCATCAGTGGACGGACAGACAGTTCACCCCTCCACTTT.